This T cell receptor (beta chain) was sequenced during a study of CD8 T cells in ankylosing spondylitis. This clonotype was seen more than once but under ten times. Its specificity is not known. CDR1 and CDR2 (germline): SGHKS, YYEKEE (reference sequence). V trimming: 4 bases; J trimming: 8 bases; junction bases outside the gene matches: 11. The CDR3 loop spans 16 amino acids. Study conclusions and caveats: Apparently characteristic of ankylosing spondylitis blood was a TCR beta motif (under ten highly homologous variants).

Libraries for TCR beta were made by quantitative 5'-RACE with molecular barcodes. TCRdb re-called the 5' RACE reads through MiXCR, storing one row per CDR3 protein. The sample lists fewer than 750,000 distinct CDR3 sequences, roughly 20% occurring once. The chain employs TRBV5-5 and TRBJ1-6; TRBD1 agrees at 8 bases. Sequenced material: blood, either unsorted or a sorted T cell fraction (not recorded which). The receptor was isolated from a male donor with ankylosing spondylitis. The CDR3 sequence is CASSRLPGQDHSPLHF. CDR3 nucleotides: TGTGCCAGCAGCCGACTCCCGGGACAGGATCATTCACCCCTCCACTTT.